A selection of T cell receptor beta chains follows, all from one sample in a study of T cells after yellow fever vaccination. TCRdb redid the calling of the 5' RACE reads with MiXCR, one entry per CDR3 protein. This table holds about 320,000 distinct CDR3 sequences, over 3.5% found once. Sequenced here: PBMCs, sampled 15 days after the yellow fever booster vaccination. The receptors were sampled from a man younger than 35 who received the YFV17D yellow fever vaccine. Each CDR3 is given with its conserved first and last residue. D genes are given only for firm matches. For some rows the clone size is stated as once, few or many, or as a class when expanded; others skip it.

J	size	D	V	DNA	CDR3
TRBJ2-5	.	.	TRBV11-2	TGTGCCAGCAGCTTCGCTCCGCGAGAGACCCAGTACTTC	CASSFAPRETQYF
TRBJ1-1	many	.	TRBV4-2	TGTGCCAGCAGCCAAGCGCTCTCCGGGGTGAACACTGAAGCTTTCTTT	CASSQALSGVNTEAFF
TRBJ1-6	.	TRBD1	TRBV12-3/TRBV12-4	TGTGCCAGCAGCCTATACTCGACAGGGGCTGGTTCACCCCTCCACTTT	CASSLYSTGAGSPLHF
TRBJ1-2	many	TRBD1	TRBV7-2	TGTGCCAGCAGCTTAGCCCCGGGACAGGTCTATGGCTACACCTTC	CASSLAPGQVYGYTF
TRBJ1-3	.	TRBD1	TRBV7-3	TGTGCCTTCAAGTCGGAGACAGGGGAGAAACGTGGAAACACCATATATTTT	CAFKSETGEKRGNTIYF
TRBJ1-2	few	.	TRBV7-2	TGTGCCAGCAGCTTAGGTACAGGGTACGAAGACTATGGCTACACCTTC	CASSLGTGYEDYGYTF
TRBJ2-7	.	.	TRBV5-4	TGTGCCAGCAGCTCCACCGACCCCCACGAGCAGTACTTC	CASSSTDPHEQYF
TRBJ2-3	.	.	TRBV7-2	TGTGCCAGCAGCTCTATGAGCACAGATACGCAGTATTTT	CASSSMSTDTQYF
TRBJ1-1	few	.	TRBV20-1	TGCAGTGCTAGAGAGGACGGATCCTACACTGAAGCTTTCTTT	CSAREDGSYTEAFF
TRBJ1-1	.	.	TRBV3-1	TGTGCCAGCAGCCGGGGCAGGGGTGACACTGAAGCTTTCTTT	CASSRGRGDTEAFF
TRBJ1-1	many	.	TRBV5-1	TGCGCCAGCGGACGGGGTTCAGGGGTGAACACTGAAGCTTTCTTT	CASGRGSGVNTEAFF
TRBJ2-1	many	TRBD2	TRBV7-7	TGTGCCAGCAGTCCCGGACTCCCGGGAGGTGAGCAGTTCTTC	CASSPGLPGGEQFF
TRBJ2-2	many	TRBD1	TRBV5-1	TGCGCCAGCAGCTTAAGGACAGGGGCCGGGGAGCTGTTTTTT	CASSLRTGAGELFF
TRBJ1-1	many	.	TRBV7-2	TGTGCCAGCAGCTTATATGGCACTGAAGCTTTCTTT	CASSLYGTEAFF
TRBJ1-6	many	.	TRBV21-1	TGTGCCAGCAGCAAAGGACAGGGTAATTCACCCCTCCACTTT	CASSKGQGNSPLHF
TRBJ2-2	few	TRBD1	TRBV7-9	TGTGCCATTCACAGGGGCACGGGCACCGGGGAGCTGTTTTTT	CAIHRGTGTGELFF
TRBJ1-3	few	TRBD1	TRBV18	TGTGCCAGCTCACTTGCCGGGACAGAAAGAAACACCATATATTTT	CASSLAGTERNTIYF
TRBJ1-6	few	TRBD1	TRBV6-4	TGTGCCAGCCGACAGGGCCCGGATTCACCCCTCCACTTT	CASRQGPDSPLHF
TRBJ1-2	few	.	TRBV5-1	TGCGCCAGTCAACAGGGCCGGGACTATGGCTACACCTTC	CASQQGRDYGYTF
TRBJ1-6	many	.	TRBV12-3/TRBV12-4	TGTGCCAGCACCCTCCAAGGGGGGAATTCACCCCTCCACTTT	CASTLQGGNSPLHF
TRBJ2-5	many	TRBD1	TRBV7-9	TGTGCCAGCAGCTTTAGGACGGACAGGGTGTCAGAGACCCAGTACTTC	CASSFRTDRVSETQYF
TRBJ2-1	.	TRBD2	TRBV4-2	TGTGCCAGCAGCCAAACCCCGTCGGGCGGGGGGCAAAGAAATGAGCAGTTCTTC	CASSQTPSGGGQRNEQFF